One and the same sample provided the 28 T cell receptor beta chains below, sequenced in a study of T cell changes during pregnancy in multiple sclerosis. Sequencing was performed with immunoSEQ multiplex PCR; in TCRdb, only in-frame clones are kept and a portion is missing. Of around 69,000 clones detected, 85% to 95% appear once; the ten largest clones hold less than 2.5%. This specimen was peripheral blood, taken in the second trimester of pregnancy. The source of these receptors is a female donor in good health, enrolled as a control in a pregnancy study.

The CDR3 here is CARGDRGYVDTQYF. The CDR3 nucleotides are TGTGCCAGAGGCGACAGGGGATACGTAGATACGCAGTATTTT. The chain recombines TRBV5-8 with TRBJ2-3, with 8 bases fitting TRBD1. With V trimmed by 8 bases and J by 5 bases, 10 bases remained unmatched. This CDR3 is built from 14 residues. Per the germline V gene, CDR1 is SGHTS and CDR2 is YDEGEE.

The chain carries TRBV6-4 and TRBJ1-4; 11 positions agree with TRBD1. V trimming: 6 bases; J trimming: 0 bases; junction bases outside the gene matches: 3. The germline V gene has CDR1 MRHNA and CDR2 SNTAGT. CDR3 length equals 16 residues. The CDR3 reads CASSRGQGATNEKLFF. CDR3 DNA: TGTGCCAGCAGCCGGGGACAGGGGGCAACTAATGAAAAACTGTTTTTT.

CDR3 in amino acids: CASSSADTANTGELFF. The CDR3, as DNA: TGTGCCAGCAGCTCGGCGGACACGGCGAACACCGGGGAGCTGTTTTTT. V and J are TRBV5-6 and TRBJ2-2; D may be TRBD1 (5 bases). V was clipped by 3 bases and J by 0 bases, with 12 bases between them. This CDR3 has 16 residues. Per the germline V gene, CDR1 is SGHDT and CDR2 is YYEEEE.

CDR3 amino acids: CATGTPGGIYGYTF. Here the CDR3 DNA reads TGTGCCACCGGTACCCCCGGGGGAATCTATGGCTACACCTTC. This chain uses TRBV28 with TRBJ1-2; weak D call: TRBD1 (5 bases). CDR1 MDHEN and CDR2 SYDVKM come from the germline V gene. V lost 10 bases and J lost 4, with 19 bases in between. The CDR3 is 14 residues long.

In this sample, this clone is medium-sized. V gene TRBV29-1 combines with J gene TRBJ1-1, with D perhaps matching TRBD1 (5 bases). The CDR3 loop spans 15 amino acids. The germline gives CDR1 SQVTM, CDR2 ANQGSEA. Trimming shortened V by 0 bases and J by 3 bases, and 14 bases separated the two germline ends. As DNA, the CDR3 is TGCAGCGTTGAAGATGGAAAGGGGTCGGACACTGAAGCTTTCTTT. This codes for CSVEDGKGSDTEAFF.

The chain combines TRBV12-5 with TRBJ2-1; 7 bases are a match to TRBD1. The CDR3 is 14 amino acids. The germline V gene has CDR1 LGHNT and CDR2 FRNRAP. Trimming cost V 1 base and J 5 bases; bases outside gene matches: 2. The CDR3 sequence is CASGLGQGDNEQFF. The CDR3 bases are TGTGCTAGTGGTTTGGGGCAGGGGGACAATGAGCAGTTCTTC.

The CDR3 coding sequence is TGTGCCAGCAGCTTTGGACTAGCTGAGGAGACCCAGTACTTC. This encodes CASSFGLAEETQYF. This chain uses TRBV7-2 with TRBJ2-5, with 8 bases that match TRBD2. Trimming at V came to 3 bases and at J to 5 bases, leaving 5 bases not matched to a gene. Germline-derived CDR1 and CDR2 are SGHTA and FQGNSA. The CDR3 is 14 residues long.

This chain connects TRBV5-1 to TRBJ1-3; D is unresolved. Between the trimmed V and J ends, which lost 6 bases and 4 bases, there was a span of 17 bases. The length of the CDR3 is 15 residues. The V gene's germline CDR1 is SGHRS and CDR2 YFSETQ. The CDR3 region is CASTLLVRAGNTIYF. CDR3 nucleotides: TGCGCCAGCACACTCCTTGTGAGGGCCGGAAACACCATATATTTT.

The chain recombines TRBV19 with TRBJ1-2, with unresolved D. The CDR3 sequence is 16 residues long. CDR1 is LNHDA, CDR2 SQIVND, per germline (reference sequence). Trimming removed 7 bases at V and 1 base at J, with 19 bases between. CDR3 nucleotides: TGTGCCAGTACCGGAGACGGCCCTGAAATTAACTATGGCTACACCTTC. Translation: CASTGDGPEINYGYTF. The entire variable domain, with the rest obtained from reference TRBV19 and TRBJ1-2, is as follows: DGGITQSPKYLFRKEGQNVTLSCEQNLNHDAMYWYRQDPGQGLRLIYYSQIVNDFQKGDIAEGYSVSREKKESFPLTVTSAQKNPTAFYLCASTGDGPEINYGYTFGSGTRLTVV.

A few counts support this clone. The chain couples TRBV7-2 to TRBJ1-1; no definite D call. Trimming cost V 4 bases and J 4 bases, with 10 bases left between them. The CDR3 consists of 13 residues. The germline V gene encodes CDR1 SGHTA and CDR2 FQGNSA. CDR3 bases: TGTGCCAGCAGCTCCCTAGGGAGCACTGAAGCTTTCTTT. Its translation is CASSSLGSTEAFF.

The chain links TRBV4-2 to TRBJ2-2, with 11 bases lining up with TRBD2. Germline CDR1 and CDR2: LGHNA and YNFKEQ. Trimming cost V 0 bases and J 3 bases; bases outside gene matches: 3. This CDR3 has 17 amino acids. The CDR3 is CASSQDGLAGHTGELFF. The CDR3 nucleotides are TGTGCCAGCAGCCAAGATGGACTAGCGGGCCACACCGGGGAGCTGTTTTTT.

This chain connects TRBV13 to TRBJ2-7; D gene uncertain. Per the germline V gene, CDR1 is PRHDT and CDR2 is FYEKMQ (reference sequence). V was clipped by 3 bases and J by 7 bases, with 16 bases between them. CDR3 length: 14 residues. CDR3 sequence (DNA): TGTGCCAGCAGCTTCCGCGCCCTTTCGGAGGAGCAGTACTTC. Protein sequence: CASSFRALSEEQYF.

The rearrangement links TRBV2 to TRBJ2-3; TRBD2 aligns across 7 bases. Germline CDR1 and CDR2: SNHLY and FYNNEI. J gave up 3 bases and V 7 bases, and 4 bases lay outside the gene matches. The CDR3 is 13 amino acids. CDR3 sequence (DNA): TGTGCCAGCACCGTCGGGGGGACAGATACGCAGTATTTT. Encoded protein: CASTVGGTDTQYF. Supplemented by reference TRBV2 and TRBJ2-3, the full variable domain reads EPEVTQTPSHQVTQMGQEVILRCVPISNHLYFYWYRQILGQKVEFLVSFYNNEISEKSEIFDDQFSVERPDGSNFTLKIRSTKLEDSAMYFCASTVGGTDTQYFGPGTRLTVL.

The chain joins TRBV28 to TRBJ1-1; TRBD1 matches at 7 bases. V was clipped by 6 bases and J by 1 base; unmatched bases: 8. The CDR3 totals 15 residues. The germline V gene has CDR1 MDHEN and CDR2 SYDVKM. The CDR3 loop is CASSPIGTENTEAFF. The CDR3 coding sequence is TGTGCCAGCAGCCCCATAGGGACAGAGAACACTGAAGCTTTCTTT.

The chain uses TRBV27 and TRBJ2-2; 8 nucleotides align to TRBD1. The CDR3 sequence is 17 residues long. Germline V gene lookup returns CDR1 MNHEY and CDR2 SMNVEV (reference sequence). Trimming cost V 6 bases and J 3 bases; bases outside gene matches: 12. CDR3 in amino acids: CASSSVQGAWDTGELFF. The CDR3 DNA reads TGTGCCAGCAGCTCGGTCCAGGGGGCGTGGGACACCGGGGAGCTGTTTTTT.

This clone was detected once. The chain combines TRBV7-9 with TRBJ1-1; TRBD1 aligns across 7 bases. CDR1 SEHNR and CDR2 FQNEAQ come from the germline V gene (reference sequence). The CDR3 loop spans 16 amino acids. V was pared by 0 bases and J by 3 bases, with 7 bases of the junction left unmatched. The CDR3 reads CASSLADRVGYTEAFF. The CDR3 nucleotides are TGTGCCAGCAGCTTAGCAGACAGGGTGGGCTACACTGAAGCTTTCTTT.

The genes are TRBV7-9 and TRBJ2-7, with TRBD1 identical over 7 bases. CDR1 and CDR2 from the germline V gene are SEHNR and FQNEAQ (reference sequence). The CDR3 length is 15 residues. Unmatched junction bases numbered 8, after V lost 5 bases and J lost 1 base. CDR3 protein: CASSQTRGQSYEQYF. The CDR3 DNA follows: TGTGCCAGCAGCCAAACCCGGGGACAGTCCTACGAGCAGTACTTC.

The chain is built from TRBV5-1 and TRBJ1-1; no definite D call. The germline CDR1 and CDR2 sequences are SGHRS and YFSETQ. The CDR3 extends over 13 amino acids. V lost 6 bases, J lost 1 base, and 10 bases lay in between. In nucleotides, the CDR3 is TGCGCCAGCAACGATGGCCGGAACACTGAAGCTTTCTTT. It encodes CASNDGRNTEAFF.

V and J are TRBV4-1 and TRBJ2-7; possible D gene TRBD1, 5 bases. This CDR3 comprises 13 residues. V was cut by 4 bases and J by 1 base, with 8 bases left in between. The germline V gene encodes CDR1 MGHRA and CDR2 YSYEKL. CDR3 nucleotides: TGCGCCAGCAGCCCACAGGCTTCCTACGAGCAGTACTTC. It encodes CASSPQASYEQYF.

The rearrangement links TRBV9 to TRBJ1-6; TRBD1 matches at 7 bases. V dropped 4 bases and J dropped 0; count of bases not matched to a gene: 4. Germline V gene sequence: CDR1 SGDLS, CDR2 YYNGEE. The CDR3 consists of 16 residues. The CDR3 region has the DNA TGTGCCAGCAGCCGGGACAGCTTCTCCTATAATTCACCCCTCCACTTT. It translates to CASSRDSFSYNSPLHF.

This chain connects TRBV7-2 to TRBJ1-3; 7 bases map to TRBD1. The CDR3 extends over 12 amino acids. Germline lookup yields CDR1 SGHTA and CDR2 FQGNSA. Trimming took 6 bases from V and 6 from J; bases not matched to a gene: 2. The CDR3 sequence: CASRTGQNTIYF. CDR3 in DNA: TGTGCCAGCAGGACAGGGCAAAACACCATATATTTT. The full variable domain, in which reference TRBV7-2 and TRBJ1-3 provide the parts outside the CDR3, is GAGVSQSPSNKVTEKGKDVELRCDPISGHTALYWYRQSLGQGLEFLIYFQGNSAPDKSGLPSDRFSAERTGGSVSTLTIQRTQQEDSAVYLCASRTGQNTIYFGEGSWLTVV.

The chain joins TRBV20-1 to TRBJ2-7; D remains ambiguous. The CDR3 is made up of 10 amino acids. CDR1 and CDR2 (germline): DFQATT, SNEGSKA (reference sequence). With 4 bases removed from V and 6 bases from J, the gap between germline ends came to 7 bases. The CDR3 DNA follows: TGCAGTGCTATGGCTCGCGAGCAGTACTTC. Residues: CSAMAREQYF.

This clone has only a few counts. The chain links TRBV7-2 to TRBJ1-5; a weak D match, TRBD1 (5 bases). The CDR3 is made up of 16 amino acids. CDR1 and CDR2 (germline): SGHTA, FQGNSA. Trimming cost V 1 base and J 4 bases, with 14 bases left between them. The CDR3 region has the DNA TGTGCCAGCAGCTTAGAGGGTCCAGGGATGAATCAGCCCCAGCATTTT. As protein: CASSLEGPGMNQPQHF.

The chain uses TRBV9 and TRBJ2-7; possible D gene TRBD1, 5 bases. CDR1 SGDLS and CDR2 YYNGEE come from the germline V gene. V was pared by 0 bases and J by 2 bases, with 9 bases between. CDR3 length equals 14 residues. The CDR3 here is CASSVADRAYEQYF. DNA for the CDR3: TGTGCCAGCAGCGTAGCCGACAGAGCCTACGAGCAGTACTTC.

The chain joins TRBV7-2 to TRBJ1-6; TRBD1 is a possible D gene (5 bases). V gave up 4 bases and J gave up 2 bases, with 15 bases separating them. Germline CDR1 SGHTA, CDR2 FQGNSA. The CDR3 has 17 residues. CDR3 loop: CASSSRGDVPYNSPLHF. The CDR3 DNA is TGTGCCAGCAGCTCCCGGGGGGACGTCCCCTATAATTCACCCCTCCACTTT.

This sequence joins TRBV18 and TRBJ1-2; 8 nucleotides agree with TRBD1. Germline CDR1 is KGHSH and CDR2 is LQKENI. The CDR3 extends over 18 amino acids. Losses at the gene ends were 0 bases for V and 4 bases for J; bases not matched to a gene: 13. CDR3 in amino acids: CASSPPGAGGAGGYGYTF. The DNA of the CDR3 is TGTGCCAGCTCACCACCGGGGGCAGGGGGCGCCGGGGGCTATGGCTACACCTTC.

CDR3 region: CASSTIYGTSSSYEQYF. CDR3 nucleotides: TGTGCCAGTAGCACCATCTACGGGACATCGAGCTCCTACGAGCAGTACTTC. The J gene is TRBJ2-7, the V gene TRBV19; possible D gene TRBD1, 6 bases. The CDR3 has 17 amino acids. Per germline, CDR1 LNHDA and CDR2 SQIVND (reference sequence). Trimming took off 6 bases at V and 0 bases at J, with 21 bases between the two ends.

This chain connects TRBV6-5 to TRBJ1-4; the match to TRBD1 covers 11 bases. The V gene's germline CDR1 is MNHEY and CDR2 SVGAGI. The V gene end was trimmed by 4 bases and the J gene end by 1 base; junction bases not matched to a gene: 2. This CDR3 contains 16 residues. CDR3 nucleotide sequence: TGTGCCAGCAGTTCGGACAGGGGGCTAACTAATGAAAAACTGTTTTTT. It codes for CASSSDRGLTNEKLFF.